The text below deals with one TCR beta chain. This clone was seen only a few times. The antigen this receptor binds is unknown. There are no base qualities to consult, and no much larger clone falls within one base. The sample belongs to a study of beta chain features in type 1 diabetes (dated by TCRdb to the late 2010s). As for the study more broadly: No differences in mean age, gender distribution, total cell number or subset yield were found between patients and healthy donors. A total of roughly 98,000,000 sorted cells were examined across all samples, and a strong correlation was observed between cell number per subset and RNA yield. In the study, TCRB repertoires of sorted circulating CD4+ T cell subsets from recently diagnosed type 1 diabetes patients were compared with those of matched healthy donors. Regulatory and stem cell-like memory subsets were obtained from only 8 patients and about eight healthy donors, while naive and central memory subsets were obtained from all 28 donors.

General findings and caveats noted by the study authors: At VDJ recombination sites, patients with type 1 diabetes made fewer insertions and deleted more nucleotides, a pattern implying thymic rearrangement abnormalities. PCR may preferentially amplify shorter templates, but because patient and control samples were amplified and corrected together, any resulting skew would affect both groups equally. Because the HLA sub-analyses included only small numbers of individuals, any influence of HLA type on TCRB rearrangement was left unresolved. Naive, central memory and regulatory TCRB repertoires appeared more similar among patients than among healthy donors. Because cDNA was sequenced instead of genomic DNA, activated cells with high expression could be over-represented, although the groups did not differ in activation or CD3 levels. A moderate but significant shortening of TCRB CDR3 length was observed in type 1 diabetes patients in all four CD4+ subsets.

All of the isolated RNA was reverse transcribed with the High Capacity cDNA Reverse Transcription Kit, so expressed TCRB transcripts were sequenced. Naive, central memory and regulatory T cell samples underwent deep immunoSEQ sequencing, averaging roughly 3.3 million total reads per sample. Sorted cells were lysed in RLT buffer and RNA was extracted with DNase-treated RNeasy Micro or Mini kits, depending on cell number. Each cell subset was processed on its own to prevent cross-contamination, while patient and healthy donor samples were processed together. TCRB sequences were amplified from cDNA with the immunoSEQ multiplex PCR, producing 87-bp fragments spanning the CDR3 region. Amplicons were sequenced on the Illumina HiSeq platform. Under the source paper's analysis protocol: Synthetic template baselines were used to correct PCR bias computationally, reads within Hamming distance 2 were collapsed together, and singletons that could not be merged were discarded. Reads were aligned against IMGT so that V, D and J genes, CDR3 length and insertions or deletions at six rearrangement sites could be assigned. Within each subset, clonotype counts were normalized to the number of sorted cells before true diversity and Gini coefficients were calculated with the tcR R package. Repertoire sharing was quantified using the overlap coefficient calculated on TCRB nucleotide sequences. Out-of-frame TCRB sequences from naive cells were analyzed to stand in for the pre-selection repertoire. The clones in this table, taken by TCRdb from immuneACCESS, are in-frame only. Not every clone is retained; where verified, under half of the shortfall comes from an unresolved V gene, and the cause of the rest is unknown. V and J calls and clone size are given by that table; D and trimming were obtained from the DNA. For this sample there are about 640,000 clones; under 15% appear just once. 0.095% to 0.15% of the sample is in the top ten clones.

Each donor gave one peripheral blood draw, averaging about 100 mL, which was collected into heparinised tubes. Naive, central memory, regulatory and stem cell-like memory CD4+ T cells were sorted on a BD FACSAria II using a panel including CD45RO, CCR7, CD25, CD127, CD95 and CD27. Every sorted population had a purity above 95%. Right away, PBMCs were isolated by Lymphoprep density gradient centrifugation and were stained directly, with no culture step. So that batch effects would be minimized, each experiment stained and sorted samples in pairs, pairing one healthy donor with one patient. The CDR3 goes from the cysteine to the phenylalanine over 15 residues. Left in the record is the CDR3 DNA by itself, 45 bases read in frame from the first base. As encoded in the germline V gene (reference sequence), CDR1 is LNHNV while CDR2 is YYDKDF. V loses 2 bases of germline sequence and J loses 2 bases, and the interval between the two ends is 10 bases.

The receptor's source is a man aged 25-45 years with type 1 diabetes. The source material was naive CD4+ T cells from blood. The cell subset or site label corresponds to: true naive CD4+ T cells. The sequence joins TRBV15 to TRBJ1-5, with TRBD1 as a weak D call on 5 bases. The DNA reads TGTGCCACCAGCAGACAAGGACAAGGCAATCAGCCCCAGCATTTT. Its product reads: CATSRQGQGNQPQHF.